The clone carrying this TCR beta chain was seen only once. The data were obtained in a study of cytomegalovirus exposure and HLA in healthy donors. PCR primers comprised 60 Vbeta and 13 Jbeta primers. Generated by immunoSEQ multiplex PCR, the TCRdb table keeps only in-frame clones and is missing some. The sample includes 100,000 to 150,000 clones, around 80% of them seen just once. The specimen was PBMCs. The source of this sequence is a man aged 25-45 years in good health and CMV-seronegative.

CDR3 DNA: TGTGCCAGCATATGGTCAGGGGAGCAGTACTTC. Translating gives CASIWSGEQYF. The rearrangement links TRBV5-5 to TRBJ2-7; D perhaps matches TRBD1 (5 bases). The CDR3 has 11 residues. V lost 6 bases and J 7 bases, leaving 11 bases between the germline ends. The V gene's germline CDR1 is SGHKS and CDR2 YYEKEE (reference sequence).